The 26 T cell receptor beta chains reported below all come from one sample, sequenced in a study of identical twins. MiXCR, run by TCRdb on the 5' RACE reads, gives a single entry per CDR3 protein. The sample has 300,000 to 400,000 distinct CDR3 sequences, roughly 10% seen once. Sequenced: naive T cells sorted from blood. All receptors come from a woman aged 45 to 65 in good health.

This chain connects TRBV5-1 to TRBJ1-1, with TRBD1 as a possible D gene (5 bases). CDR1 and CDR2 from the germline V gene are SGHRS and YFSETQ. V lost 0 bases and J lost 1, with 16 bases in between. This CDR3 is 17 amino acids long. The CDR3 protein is CASSLVARVWGNTEAFF. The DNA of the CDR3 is TGCGCCAGCAGCTTGGTGGCCAGGGTTTGGGGGAACACTGAAGCTTTCTTT.

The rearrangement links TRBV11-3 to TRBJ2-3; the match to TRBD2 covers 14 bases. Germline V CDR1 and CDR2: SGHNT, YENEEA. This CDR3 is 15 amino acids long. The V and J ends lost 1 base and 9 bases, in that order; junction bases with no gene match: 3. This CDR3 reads CASSLGTSGRRTQYF. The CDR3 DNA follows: TGTGCCAGCAGCTTAGGGACTAGCGGGAGGCGGACGCAGTATTTT.

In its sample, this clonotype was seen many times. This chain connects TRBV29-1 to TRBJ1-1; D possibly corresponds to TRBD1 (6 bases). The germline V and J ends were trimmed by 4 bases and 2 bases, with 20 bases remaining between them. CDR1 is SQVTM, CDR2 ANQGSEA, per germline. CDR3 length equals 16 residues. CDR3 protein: CSVVDGRGYLNTEAFF. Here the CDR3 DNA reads TGCAGCGTTGTTGATGGCAGGGGTTATCTTAACACTGAAGCTTTCTTT. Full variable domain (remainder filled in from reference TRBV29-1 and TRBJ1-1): SAVISQKPSRDICQRGTSLTIQCQVDSQVTMMFWYRQQPGQSLTLIATANQGSEATYESGFVIDKFPISRPNLTFSTLTVSNMSPEDSSIYLCSVVDGRGYLNTEAFFGQGTRLTVV.

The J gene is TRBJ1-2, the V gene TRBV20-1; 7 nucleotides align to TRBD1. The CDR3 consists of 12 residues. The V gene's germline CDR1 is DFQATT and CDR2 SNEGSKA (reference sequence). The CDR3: CSPSQGSYGYTF. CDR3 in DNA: TGCAGCCCCTCACAGGGGTCGTATGGCTACACCTTC.

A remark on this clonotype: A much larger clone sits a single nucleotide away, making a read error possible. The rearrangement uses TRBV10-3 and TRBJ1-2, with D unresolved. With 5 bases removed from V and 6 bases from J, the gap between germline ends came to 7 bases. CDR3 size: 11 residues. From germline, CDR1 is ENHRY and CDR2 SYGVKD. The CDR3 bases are TGTGCCATCAGTTTGGGTGATGGCTACACCTTC. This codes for CAISLGDGYTF.

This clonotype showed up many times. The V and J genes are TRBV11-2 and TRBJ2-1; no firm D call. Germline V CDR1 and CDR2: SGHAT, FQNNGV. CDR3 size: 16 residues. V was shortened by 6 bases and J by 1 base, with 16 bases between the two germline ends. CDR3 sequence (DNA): TGTGCCAGCAGTTGGGGTATCGGTGGGTCCTACAATGAGCAGTTCTTC. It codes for CASSWGIGGSYNEQFF.

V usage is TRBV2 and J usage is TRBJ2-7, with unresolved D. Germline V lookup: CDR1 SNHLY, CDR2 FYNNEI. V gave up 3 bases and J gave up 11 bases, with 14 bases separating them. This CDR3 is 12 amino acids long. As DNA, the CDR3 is TGTGCCAGCAGTGATTGGACGAAAGGAGAGTACGTC. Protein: CASSDWTKGEYV.

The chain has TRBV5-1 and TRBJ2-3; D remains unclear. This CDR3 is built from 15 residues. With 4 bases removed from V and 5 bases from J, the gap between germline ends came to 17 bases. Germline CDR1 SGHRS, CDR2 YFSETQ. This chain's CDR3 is CASSGDHSRGDTQYF. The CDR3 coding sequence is TGCGCCAGCAGCGGCGACCATAGTCGTGGAGATACGCAGTATTTT.

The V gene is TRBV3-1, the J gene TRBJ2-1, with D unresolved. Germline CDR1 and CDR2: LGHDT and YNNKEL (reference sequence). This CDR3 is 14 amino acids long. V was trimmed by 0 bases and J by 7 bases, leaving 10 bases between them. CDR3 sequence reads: CASSQEYAWNEQFF. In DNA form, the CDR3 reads TGTGCCAGCAGCCAAGAGTATGCTTGGAATGAGCAGTTCTTC.

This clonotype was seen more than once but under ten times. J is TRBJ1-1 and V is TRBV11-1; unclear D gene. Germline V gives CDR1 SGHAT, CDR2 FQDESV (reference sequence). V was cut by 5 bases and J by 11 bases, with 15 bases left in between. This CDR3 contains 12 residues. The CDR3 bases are TGTGCCAGCAGCCAATACGGGCGGCGCGCTTTCTTT. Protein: CASSQYGRRAFF. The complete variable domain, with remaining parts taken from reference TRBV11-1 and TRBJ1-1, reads EAEVAQSPRYKITEKSQAVAFWCDPISGHATLYWYRQILGQGPELLVQFQDESVVDDSQLPKDRFSAERLKGVDSTLKIQPAELGDSAMYLCASSQYGRRAFFGQGTRLTVV.

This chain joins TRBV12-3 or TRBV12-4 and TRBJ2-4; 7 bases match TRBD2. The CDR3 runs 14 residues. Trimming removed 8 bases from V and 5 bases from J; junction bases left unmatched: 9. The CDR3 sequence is CASRVLGGENIQYF. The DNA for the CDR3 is TGTGCCAGCCGCGTCTTGGGGGGGGAAAACATTCAGTACTTC.

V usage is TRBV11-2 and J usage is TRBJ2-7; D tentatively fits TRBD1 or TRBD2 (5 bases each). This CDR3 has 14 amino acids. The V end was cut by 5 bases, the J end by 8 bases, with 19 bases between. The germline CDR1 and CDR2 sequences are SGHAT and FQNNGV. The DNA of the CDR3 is TGTGCCAGCAGCCCGAGCGGATCGGGACCCAAGCAGTACGTC. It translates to CASSPSGSGPKQYV.

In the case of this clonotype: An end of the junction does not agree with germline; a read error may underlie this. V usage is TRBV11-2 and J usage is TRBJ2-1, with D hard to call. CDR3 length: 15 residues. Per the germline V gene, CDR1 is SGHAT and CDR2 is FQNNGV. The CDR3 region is CASSFLGSSYNEKFF. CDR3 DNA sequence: TGTGCCAGCAGCTTTTTGGGAAGCTCCTACAATGAGAAGTTCTTC. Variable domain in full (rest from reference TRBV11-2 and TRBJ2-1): EAGVAQSPRYKIIEKRQSVAFWCNPISGHATLYWYQQILGQGPKLLIQFQNNGVVDDSQLPKDRFSAERLKGVDSTLKIQPAKLEDSAVYLCASSFLGSSYNEKFFGPGTRLTVL.

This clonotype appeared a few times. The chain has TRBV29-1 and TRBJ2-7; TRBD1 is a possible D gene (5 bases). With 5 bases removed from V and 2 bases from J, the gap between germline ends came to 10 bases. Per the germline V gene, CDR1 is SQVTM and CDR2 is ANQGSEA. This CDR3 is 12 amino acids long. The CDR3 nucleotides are TGCAGCGTTCGAATGACAGCCTACGAGCAGTACTTC. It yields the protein CSVRMTAYEQYF.

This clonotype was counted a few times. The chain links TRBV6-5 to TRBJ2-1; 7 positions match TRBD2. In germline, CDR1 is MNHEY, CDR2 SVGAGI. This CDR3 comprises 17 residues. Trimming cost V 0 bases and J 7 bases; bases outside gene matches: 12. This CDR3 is CASSYSRGGRTGNEQFF. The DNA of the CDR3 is TGTGCCAGCAGTTACTCCCGTGGCGGGAGAACTGGGAATGAGCAGTTCTTC.

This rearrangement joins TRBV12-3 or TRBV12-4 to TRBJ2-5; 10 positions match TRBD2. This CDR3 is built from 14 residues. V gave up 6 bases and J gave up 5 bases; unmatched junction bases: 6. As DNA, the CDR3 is TGTGCCAGCAGAGCTAGCGGGAGTCGGGAGACCCAGTACTTC. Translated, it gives CASRASGSRETQYF.

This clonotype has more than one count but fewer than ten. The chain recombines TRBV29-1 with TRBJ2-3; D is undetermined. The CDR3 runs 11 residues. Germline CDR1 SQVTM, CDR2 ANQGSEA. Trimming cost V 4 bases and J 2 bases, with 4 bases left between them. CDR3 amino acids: CSVVLTDTQYF. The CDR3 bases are TGCAGCGTTGTCCTCACAGATACGCAGTATTTT.

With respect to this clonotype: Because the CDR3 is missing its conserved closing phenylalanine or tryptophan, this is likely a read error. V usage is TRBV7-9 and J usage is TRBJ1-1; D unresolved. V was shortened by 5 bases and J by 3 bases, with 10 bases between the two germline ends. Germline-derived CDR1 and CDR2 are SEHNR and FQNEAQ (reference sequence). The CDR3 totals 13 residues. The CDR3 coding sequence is TGTGCCAGCAGCCTTTCCCGGTACACTGAAGCTTTCTGT. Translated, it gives CASSLSRYTEAFC.

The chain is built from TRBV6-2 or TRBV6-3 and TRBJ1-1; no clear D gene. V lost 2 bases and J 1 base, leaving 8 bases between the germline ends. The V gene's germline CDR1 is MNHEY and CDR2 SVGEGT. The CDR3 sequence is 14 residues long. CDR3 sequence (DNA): TGTGCCAGCAGTTACCTCAGAGCGAACACTGAAGCTTTCTTT. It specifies CASSYLRANTEAFF.

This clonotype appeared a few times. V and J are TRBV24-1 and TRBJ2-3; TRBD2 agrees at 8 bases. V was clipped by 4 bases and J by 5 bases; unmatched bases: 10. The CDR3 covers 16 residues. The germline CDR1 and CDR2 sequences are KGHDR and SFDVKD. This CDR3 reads CATSEPAGEVRDTQYF. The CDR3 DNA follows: TGTGCCACCAGTGAACCAGCGGGAGAGGTTCGAGATACGCAGTATTTT.

CDR3 nucleotides: TGTGCCAGCAGTTACAGACCTAGCGGGAGCTTTGGCGGGGAGCTGTTTTTT. Its protein is CASSYRPSGSFGGELFF. The chain combines TRBV6-5 with TRBJ2-2; 10 bases are shared with TRBD2. J was trimmed by 7 bases and V by 2 bases; bases with no gene match: 10. Per the germline V gene, CDR1 is MNHEY and CDR2 is SVGAGI. CDR3 length: 17 residues.

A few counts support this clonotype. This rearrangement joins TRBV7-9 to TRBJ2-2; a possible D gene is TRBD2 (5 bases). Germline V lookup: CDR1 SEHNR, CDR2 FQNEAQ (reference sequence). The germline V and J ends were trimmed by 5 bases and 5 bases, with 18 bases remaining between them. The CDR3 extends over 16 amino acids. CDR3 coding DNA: TGTGCCAGCAGCCCCCAGCGGCTCTCGTGGACCGGGGAGCTGTTTTTT. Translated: CASSPQRLSWTGELFF.

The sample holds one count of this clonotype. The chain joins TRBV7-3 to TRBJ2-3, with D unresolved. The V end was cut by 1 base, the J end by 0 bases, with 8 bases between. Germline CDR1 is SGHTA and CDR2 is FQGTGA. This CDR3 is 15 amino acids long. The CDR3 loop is CASSLNAASTDTQYF. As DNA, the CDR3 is TGTGCCAGCAGCTTAAACGCGGCTAGCACAGATACGCAGTATTTT.

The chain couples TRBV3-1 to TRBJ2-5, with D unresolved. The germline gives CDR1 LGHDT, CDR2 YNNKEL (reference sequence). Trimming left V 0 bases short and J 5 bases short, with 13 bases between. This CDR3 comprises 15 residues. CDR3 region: CASSQEAQPWETQYF. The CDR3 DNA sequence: TGTGCCAGCAGCCAAGAGGCTCAACCCTGGGAGACCCAGTACTTC.

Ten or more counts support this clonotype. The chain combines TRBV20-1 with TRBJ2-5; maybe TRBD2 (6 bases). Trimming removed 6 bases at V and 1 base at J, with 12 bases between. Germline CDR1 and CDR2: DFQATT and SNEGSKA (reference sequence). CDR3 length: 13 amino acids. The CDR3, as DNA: TGCAGTGCGCTTCCTAGCGCCCAAGAGACCCAGTACTTC. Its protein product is CSALPSAQETQYF.

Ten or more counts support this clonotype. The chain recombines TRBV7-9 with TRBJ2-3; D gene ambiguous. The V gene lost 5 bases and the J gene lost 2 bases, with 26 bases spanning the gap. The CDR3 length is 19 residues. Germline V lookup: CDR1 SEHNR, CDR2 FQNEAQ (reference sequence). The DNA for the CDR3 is TGTGCCAGCAGCCCCCGAAGTAGGTCGGCAGAACATTTCACAGATACGCAGTATTTT. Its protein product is CASSPRSRSAEHFTDTQYF.